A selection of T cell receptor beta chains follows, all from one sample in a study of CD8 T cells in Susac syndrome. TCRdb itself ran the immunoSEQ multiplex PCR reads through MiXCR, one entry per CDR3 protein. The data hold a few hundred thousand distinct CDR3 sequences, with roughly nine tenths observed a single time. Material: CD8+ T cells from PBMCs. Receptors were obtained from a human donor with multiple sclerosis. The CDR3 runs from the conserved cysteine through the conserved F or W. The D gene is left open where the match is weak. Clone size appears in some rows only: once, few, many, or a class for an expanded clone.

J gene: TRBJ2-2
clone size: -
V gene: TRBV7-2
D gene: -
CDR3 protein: CASSFEFGEGINTGELFF
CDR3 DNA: TGTGCCAGCAGCTTTGAGTTCGGAGAGGGAATTAACACCGGGGAGCTGTTTTTT

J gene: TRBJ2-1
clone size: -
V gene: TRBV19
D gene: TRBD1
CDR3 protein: CASSIDFGTGNEQFF
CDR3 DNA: TGTGCCAGTAGTATAGACTTTGGGACAGGTAATGAGCAGTTCTTC

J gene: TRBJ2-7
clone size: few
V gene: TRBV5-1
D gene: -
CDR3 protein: CASIFPKTYEQYF
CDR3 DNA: TGCGCCAGCATTTTCCCGAAGACCTACGAGCAGTACTTC

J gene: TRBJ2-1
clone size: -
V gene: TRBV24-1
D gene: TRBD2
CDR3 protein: CATSDSGRWYNEQFF
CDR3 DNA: TGTGCCACCAGTGACAGCGGGAGGTGGTACAATGAGCAGTTCTTC

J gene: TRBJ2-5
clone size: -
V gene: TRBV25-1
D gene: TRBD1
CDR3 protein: CASSPGQDGVQYF
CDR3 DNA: TGTGCCAGCAGTCCAGGACAGGACGGAGTCCAGTACTTC

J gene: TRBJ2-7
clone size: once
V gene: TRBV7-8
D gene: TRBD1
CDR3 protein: CASSSLDRDSYEQYF
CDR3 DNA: TGTGCCAGCAGCTCGCTGGACAGGGACTCCTACGAGCAGTACTTC

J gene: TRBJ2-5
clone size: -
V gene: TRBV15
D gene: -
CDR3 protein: CATSRDLSGAETQYF
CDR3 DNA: TGTGCCACCAGCAGAGATCTTTCGGGAGCGGAGACCCAGTACTTC

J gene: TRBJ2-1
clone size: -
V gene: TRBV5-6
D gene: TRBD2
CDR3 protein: CASSLEGLAGHNEQFF
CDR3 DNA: TGTGCCAGCAGCTTGGAAGGGCTAGCGGGACACAATGAGCAGTTCTTC

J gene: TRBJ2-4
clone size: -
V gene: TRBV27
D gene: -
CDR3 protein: CASSLGGFTGSIQYF
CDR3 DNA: TGTGCCAGCAGCTTGGGTGGTTTTACAGGGAGCATTCAGTACTTC

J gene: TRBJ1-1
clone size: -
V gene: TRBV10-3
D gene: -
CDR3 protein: CATRALEGGNTEAFF
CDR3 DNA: TGTGCCACCAGGGCCCTTGAAGGAGGGAACACTGAAGCTTTCTTT

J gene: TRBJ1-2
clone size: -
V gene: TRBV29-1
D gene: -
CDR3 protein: CSAASGNGYTF
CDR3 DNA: TGCAGCGCCGCGTCAGGGAATGGCTACACCTTC

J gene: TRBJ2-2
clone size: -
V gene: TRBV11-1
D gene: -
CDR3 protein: CASSWSRLARETGDTGELFF
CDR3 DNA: TGTGCCAGCAGCTGGTCACGACTAGCCCGGGAGACAGGGGACACCGGGGAGCTGTTTTTT

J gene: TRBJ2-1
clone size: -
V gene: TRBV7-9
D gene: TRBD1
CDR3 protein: CASSLERGTGGDEQFF
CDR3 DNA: TGTGCCAGCAGCTTAGAAAGGGGGACAGGGGGCGATGAGCAGTTCTTC

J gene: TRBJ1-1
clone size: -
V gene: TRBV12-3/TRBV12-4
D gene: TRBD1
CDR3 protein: CASRTGTGPPEAFF
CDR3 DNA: TGTGCCAGCAGGACCGGGACAGGGCCCCCTGAAGCTTTCTTT

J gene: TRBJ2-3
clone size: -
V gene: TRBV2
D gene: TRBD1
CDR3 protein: CASSDPTGAEDTQYF
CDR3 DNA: TGTGCCAGCAGTGACCCGACAGGGGCGGAAGATACGCAGTATTTT

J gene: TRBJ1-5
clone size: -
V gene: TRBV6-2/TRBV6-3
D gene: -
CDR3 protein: CASSYGAGNQPQHF
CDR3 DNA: TGTGCCAGCAGTTACGGGGCGGGCAATCAGCCCCAGCATTTT

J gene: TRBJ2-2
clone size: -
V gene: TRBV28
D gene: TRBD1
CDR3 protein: CASSLGAGTGTAIPGELFF
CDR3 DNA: TGTGCCAGCAGTTTGGGGGCAGGGACAGGGACGGCCATCCCCGGGGAGCTGTTTTTT

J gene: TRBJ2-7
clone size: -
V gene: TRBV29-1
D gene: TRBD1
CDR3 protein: CSALGQGLYEQYF
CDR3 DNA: TGCAGCGCCTTGGGACAGGGACTCTACGAGCAGTACTTC

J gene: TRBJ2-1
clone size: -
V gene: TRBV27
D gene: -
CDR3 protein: CASSLRNSYNEQFF
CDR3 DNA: TGTGCCAGCAGCCTCAGAAACTCCTACAATGAGCAGTTCTTC

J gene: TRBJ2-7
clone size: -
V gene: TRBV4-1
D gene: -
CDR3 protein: CASSQKDSWGIEQYF
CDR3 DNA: TGCGCCAGCAGCCAAAAAGACAGTTGGGGCATCGAGCAGTACTTC

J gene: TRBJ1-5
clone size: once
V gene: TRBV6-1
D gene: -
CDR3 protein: CASSSGVVSNQPQHF
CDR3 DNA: TGTGCCAGCAGTTCGGGGGTGGTGAGCAATCAGCCCCAGCATTTT

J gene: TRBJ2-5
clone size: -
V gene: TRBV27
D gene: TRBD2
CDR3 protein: CASRPAHASGRETQYF
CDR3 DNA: TGTGCCAGCAGACCCGCCCACGCTAGCGGGAGGGAGACCCAGTACTTC

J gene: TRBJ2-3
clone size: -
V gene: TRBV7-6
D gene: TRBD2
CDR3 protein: CASSDNPGLAVSSTDTQYF
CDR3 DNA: TGTGCCAGCAGCGACAATCCGGGACTAGCGGTTTCTAGCACAGATACGCAGTATTTT

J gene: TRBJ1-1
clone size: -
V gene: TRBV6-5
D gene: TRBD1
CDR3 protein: CASRTRQGAEAFF
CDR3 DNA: TGTGCCAGCAGAACAAGACAGGGGGCTGAAGCTTTCTTT

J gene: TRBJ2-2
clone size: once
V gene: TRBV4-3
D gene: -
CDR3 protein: CASSQAPGTGNTGELFF
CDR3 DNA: TGCGCCAGCAGCCAAGCCCCGGGAACGGGGAACACCGGGGAGCTGTTTTTT

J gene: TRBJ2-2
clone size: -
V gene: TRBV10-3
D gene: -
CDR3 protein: CAISGGEGELFF
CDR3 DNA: TGTGCCATCAGCGGAGGGGAGGGGGAGCTGTTTTTT

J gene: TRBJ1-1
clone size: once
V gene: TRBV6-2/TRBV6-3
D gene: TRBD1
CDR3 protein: CASSYRGLDTEAFF
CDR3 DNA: TGTGCCAGCAGTTATAGGGGGCTGGACACTGAAGCTTTCTTT

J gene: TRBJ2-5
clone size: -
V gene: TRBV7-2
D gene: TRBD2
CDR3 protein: CASSTRTSGAIQYF
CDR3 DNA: TGTGCCAGCAGCACCCGGACTAGCGGGGCCATCCAGTACTTC

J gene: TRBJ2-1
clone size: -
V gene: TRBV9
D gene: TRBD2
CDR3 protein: CASTGGGGSYNEQFF
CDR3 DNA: TGTGCCAGCACCGGCGGGGGGGGCTCCTACAATGAGCAGTTCTTC

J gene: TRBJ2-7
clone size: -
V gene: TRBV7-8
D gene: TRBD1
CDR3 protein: CASSQDRARPYEQYF
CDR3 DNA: TGTGCCAGCAGCCAGGACAGGGCTCGGCCCTACGAGCAGTACTTC

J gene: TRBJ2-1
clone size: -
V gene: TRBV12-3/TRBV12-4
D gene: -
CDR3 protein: CASSSQTGVHEQFF
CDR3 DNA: TGTGCCAGCAGTTCCCAAACTGGGGTCCATGAGCAGTTCTTC

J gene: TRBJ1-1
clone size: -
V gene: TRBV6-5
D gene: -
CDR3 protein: CASSRGSGSTEAFF
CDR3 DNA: TGTGCCAGCAGCCGGGGGTCCGGGAGCACTGAAGCTTTCTTT

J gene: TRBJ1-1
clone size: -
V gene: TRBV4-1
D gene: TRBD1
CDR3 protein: CASSPRVSGGSTEAFF
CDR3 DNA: TGCGCCAGCAGCCCCAGGGTGTCAGGGGGCTCGACTGAAGCTTTCTTT

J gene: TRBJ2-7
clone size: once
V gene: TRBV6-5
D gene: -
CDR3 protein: CASKLTSQGGATSRPSYEQYF
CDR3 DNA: TGTGCCAGCAAGTTAACCTCACAAGGGGGCGCGACTAGCAGACCCTCCTACGAGCAGTACTTC

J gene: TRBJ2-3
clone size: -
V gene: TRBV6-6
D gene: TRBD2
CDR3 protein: CASSYFLAGETDTQYF
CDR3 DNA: TGTGCCAGCAGTTACTTCCTAGCGGGAGAAACAGATACGCAGTATTTT

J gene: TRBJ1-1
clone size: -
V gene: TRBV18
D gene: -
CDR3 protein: CASSLLLEGVNTEAFF
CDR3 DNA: TGTGCCAGCTCACTCTTACTGGAGGGGGTCAACACTGAAGCTTTCTTT

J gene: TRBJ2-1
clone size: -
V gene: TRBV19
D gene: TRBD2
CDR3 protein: CASSPLAGVVEQFF
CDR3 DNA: TGTGCCAGTAGTCCACTAGCGGGAGTCGTTGAGCAGTTCTTC

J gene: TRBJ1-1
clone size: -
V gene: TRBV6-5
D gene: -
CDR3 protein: CASSPRVSNTEAFF
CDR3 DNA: TGTGCCAGCAGTCCCAGGGTGTCGAACACTGAAGCTTTCTTT

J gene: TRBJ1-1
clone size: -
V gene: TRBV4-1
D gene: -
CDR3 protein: CASSFPPSGSNTEAFF
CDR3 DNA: TGCGCCAGCAGCTTTCCCCCCTCAGGGTCGAACACTGAAGCTTTCTTT

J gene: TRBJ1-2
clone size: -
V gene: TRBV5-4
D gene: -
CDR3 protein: CASSFVPGYGYTF
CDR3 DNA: TGTGCCAGCAGCTTCGTTCCAGGCTATGGCTACACCTTC

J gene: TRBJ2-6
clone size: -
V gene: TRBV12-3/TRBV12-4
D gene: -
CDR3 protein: CASTGPDRSSGANVLTF
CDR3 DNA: TGTGCCAGCACCGGACCGGACAGAAGCTCTGGGGCCAACGTCCTGACTTTC

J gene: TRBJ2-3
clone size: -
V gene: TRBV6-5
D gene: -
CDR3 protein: CASSPGQNPNTQYF
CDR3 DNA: TGTGCCAGCAGCCCCGGACAGAACCCGAATACGCAGTATTTT

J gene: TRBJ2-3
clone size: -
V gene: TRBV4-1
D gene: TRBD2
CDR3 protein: CASSHPTSGLTDTQYF
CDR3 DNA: TGCGCCAGCAGCCACCCGACTAGCGGCCTCACAGATACGCAGTATTTT

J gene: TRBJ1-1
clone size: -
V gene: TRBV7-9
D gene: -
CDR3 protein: CASSAWGITEAFF
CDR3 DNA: TGTGCCAGCAGCGCTTGGGGAATCACTGAAGCTTTCTTT

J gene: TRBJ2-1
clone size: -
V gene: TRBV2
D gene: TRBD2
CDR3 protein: CASSELGLAYNEQFF
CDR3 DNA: TGTGCCAGCAGTGAACTAGGACTAGCTTACAATGAGCAGTTCTTC

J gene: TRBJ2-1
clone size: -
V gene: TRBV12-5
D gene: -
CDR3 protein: CASAEAYNEQFF
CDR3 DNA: TGTGCTAGTGCGGAGGCCTACAATGAGCAGTTCTTC

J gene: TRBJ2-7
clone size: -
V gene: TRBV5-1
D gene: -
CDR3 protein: CASNSGTYEQYF
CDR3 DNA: TGCGCCAGTAACTCGGGTACCTACGAGCAGTACTTC

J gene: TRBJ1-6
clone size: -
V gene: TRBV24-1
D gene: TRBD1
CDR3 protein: CATSDRGTGQGKHSPLHF
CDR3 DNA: TGTGCCACCAGTGATCGGGGAACCGGACAGGGGAAACATTCACCCCTCCACTTT

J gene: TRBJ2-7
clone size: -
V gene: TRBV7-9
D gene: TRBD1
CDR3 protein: CASSPDRVEEQYF
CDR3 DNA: TGTGCCAGCAGCCCCGACAGGGTCGAAGAGCAGTACTTC

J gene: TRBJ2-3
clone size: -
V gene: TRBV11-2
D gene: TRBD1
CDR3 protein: CASSQPGQGVDTQYF
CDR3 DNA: TGTGCCAGCAGCCAGCCGGGACAGGGGGTAGATACGCAGTATTTT

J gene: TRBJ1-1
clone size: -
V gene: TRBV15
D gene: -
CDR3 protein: CATTRGGGTEAFF
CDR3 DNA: TGTGCCACCACCCGAGGCGGGGGCACTGAAGCTTTCTTT

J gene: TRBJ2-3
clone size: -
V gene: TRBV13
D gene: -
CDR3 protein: CASSHRQSTDTQYF
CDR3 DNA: TGTGCCAGCAGCCATAGACAGAGCACAGATACGCAGTATTTT